A single T cell receptor beta chain is shown here with its context. The target antigen is unknown. Study-level findings and limits: Larger-cohort validation covered only one TCR beta V-J rearrangement. Tumor memory CD4+ T cell TCR gene usage clustered with blood and lymph node memory CD4+ cells and lymph node naive CD4+ cells.

The CDR3 totals 17 residues. V was pared by 5 bases and J by 2 bases, with 21 bases between. Using its own MiXCR run on the 5' RACE reads, TCRdb lists one record per CDR3 protein. In the table there are some 7,900 distinct CDR3 sequences, around 50% of which are singletons. This sequence originates from a female donor with breast cancer. Sequenced sample: memory CD4+ T cells sorted from a lymph node. Subset indicated: memory CD4+ T cells, CD4+CD45RO+CD25-. The V and J genes are TRBV12-3 or TRBV12-4 and TRBJ1-2; a possible D gene is TRBD1 (5 bases). For the CDR3, the DNA is TGTGCCAGCAGTCCGATACACGTAGGGGCAGGAAACTATGGCTACACCTTC. This gives the protein CASSPIHVGAGNYGYTF.